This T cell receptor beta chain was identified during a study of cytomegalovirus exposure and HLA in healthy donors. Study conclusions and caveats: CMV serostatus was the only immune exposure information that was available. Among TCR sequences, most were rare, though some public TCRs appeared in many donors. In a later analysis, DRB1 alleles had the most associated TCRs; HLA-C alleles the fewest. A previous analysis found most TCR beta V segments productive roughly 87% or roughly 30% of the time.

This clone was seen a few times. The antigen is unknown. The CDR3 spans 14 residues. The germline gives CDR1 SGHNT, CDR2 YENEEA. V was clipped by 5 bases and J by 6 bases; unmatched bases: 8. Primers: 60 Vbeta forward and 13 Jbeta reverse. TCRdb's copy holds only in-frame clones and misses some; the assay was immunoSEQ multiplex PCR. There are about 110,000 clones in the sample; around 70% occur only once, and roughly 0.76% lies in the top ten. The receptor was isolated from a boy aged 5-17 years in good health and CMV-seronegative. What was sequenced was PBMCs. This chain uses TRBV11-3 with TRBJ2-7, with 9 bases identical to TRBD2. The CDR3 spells CASSPWAGGSEQYF. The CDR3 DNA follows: TGTGCCAGCAGCCCCTGGGCGGGAGGGAGCGAGCAGTACTTC.